This note documents a single T cell receptor (beta chain) sequence. Method: immunoSEQ multiplex PCR; TCRdb's copy keeps in-frame clones and lacks some. The sample lists around 160,000 clones, 70% to 90% seen once, with more than 7.5% in the top ten. Per germline, CDR1 SGHAT and CDR2 FQNNGV. The V end lost 5 bases, the J end lost 10 bases, and 14 bases lay between the germline ends. The CDR3 has 13 residues. This sample stems from a study of blood T cell repertoires in COVID-19. The Seattle patients, enrolled during active infection, were followed longitudinally. This chain joins TRBV11-2 and TRBJ1-4; maybe TRBD1 (6 bases). The material sequenced was peripheral blood. The TCR originated in a woman aged 55-70 years with COVID-19, enrolled during active disease. CDR3 residues: CASSPRTDGKLFF. The CDR3 DNA sequence: TGTGCCAGCAGCCCACGGACAGACGGAAAACTGTTTTTT.